The 30 T cell receptor beta chains presented below share a single source sample, sequenced in a study of vaccination and CD4 T cells after COVID-19. This sample's treatment: approximately 10-day PBMC culture with coronavirus spike peptide pools or control peptides (ViraFEST assay). The Oncomine TCR Beta short-read assay was applied to DNA of cultured CD4+ T cells. Each CDR3 protein gets one entry after TCRdb re-called the PCR reads with MiXCR. The profile shows about 17,000 distinct CDR3 sequences, approximately 60% of them singletons. No antigen has been assigned to these receptors. The sequenced sample was CD4+ T cells from blood, cultured in vitro. The receptors were gathered from a human donor who had recovered from COVID-19.

The chain links TRBV7-9 to TRBJ2-7, with unresolved D. V lost 5 bases, J lost 3 bases, and 14 bases lay in between. The CDR3 extends over 14 amino acids. The germline V gene has CDR1 SEHNR and CDR2 FQNEAQ (reference sequence). DNA of the CDR3: TGTGCCAGCAGCCCTGGTATTGCGGTCTACGAGCAGTACTTC. This translates into CASSPGIAVYEQYF.

The V and J genes are TRBV12-5 and TRBJ2-3; 7 bases align to TRBD2. Germline loops: CDR1 LGHNT, CDR2 FRNRAP. J was trimmed by 2 bases and V by 2 bases; bases with no gene match: 10. The length of the CDR3 is 17 residues. The CDR3 spells CASGLSTTSGITDTQYF. The CDR3, as DNA: TGTGCTAGTGGTTTGTCGACCACGAGCGGGATCACAGATACGCAGTATTTT.

The chain is built from TRBV20-1 and TRBJ2-1; 9 nucleotides align to TRBD1. The germline V gene encodes CDR1 DFQATT and CDR2 SNEGSKA (reference sequence). CDR3 length equals 16 residues. V trimming: 3 bases; J trimming: 8 bases; junction bases outside the gene matches: 14. CDR3 amino acids: CSASKESGTGIYEQFF. The CDR3 bases are TGCAGTGCTAGTAAAGAATCCGGGACAGGGATCTATGAGCAGTTCTTC.

V and J are TRBV2 and TRBJ1-2; 9 bases match TRBD1. CDR3 size: 14 residues. V lost 6 bases, J lost 6 bases, and 8 bases stayed unmatched. CDR1 and CDR2 from the germline V gene are SNHLY and FYNNEI. CDR3 in DNA: TGTGCCAGCAGGAGGACAGGGGAGGGGGATGGCTACACCTTC. This codes for CASRRTGEGDGYTF.

The chain links TRBV19 to TRBJ2-3; D is undetermined. The V gene's germline CDR1 is LNHDA and CDR2 SQIVND (reference sequence). The V end lost 11 bases, the J end lost 7 bases, and 19 bases lay between the germline ends. The CDR3 has 13 amino acids. The CDR3: CAPQIGRRHTQYF. The CDR3 DNA sequence: TGTGCCCCGCAAATTGGGCGCCGTCATACGCAGTATTTT.

V is TRBV27 and J is TRBJ1-2; the D is unclear. V was clipped by 5 bases and J by 8 bases, with 18 bases between them. This CDR3 spans 14 amino acids. In germline, CDR1 is MNHEY, CDR2 SMNVEV (reference sequence). The CDR3 nucleotides are TGTGCCAGCAGTCCCCTCTTACCTTCGGGGGGCTACACCTTC. Protein: CASSPLLPSGGYTF.

The chain has TRBV11-2 and TRBJ1-6, with a weak D call TRBD1 (6 bases). Trimming removed 1 base from V and 10 bases from J, with 20 bases in between. The V gene's germline CDR1 is SGHAT and CDR2 FQNNGV. The CDR3 has 17 residues. As DNA, the CDR3 is TGTGCCAGCAGCTTAGCTTCACCACTCAGGGGTGGGTCACCCCTCCACTTT. It is translated as CASSLASPLRGGSPLHF.

The chain is built from TRBV6-4 and TRBJ2-3, with D tentatively TRBD1 (6 bases). CDR1 and CDR2 (germline): MRHNA, SNTAGT. This CDR3 is built from 14 residues. The V gene lost 4 bases and the J gene lost 1 base, with 9 bases spanning the gap. The CDR3 reads CASSVEGGTDTQYF. The CDR3 coding sequence is TGTGCCAGCAGTGTCGAGGGGGGCACAGATACGCAGTATTTT.

This chain links TRBV7-9 with TRBJ2-7; the match to TRBD2 covers 11 bases. This CDR3 has 16 amino acids. Trimming removed 3 bases from V and 5 bases from J; junction bases left unmatched: 9. Germline CDR1 is SEHNR and CDR2 is FQNEAQ (reference sequence). The CDR3, as DNA: TGTGCCAGCAGCTTCTTAGCGGGAGGGCCTCTCGACGAGCAGTACTTC. Its translation is CASSFLAGGPLDEQYF.

This chain joins TRBV28 and TRBJ2-7; 7 nucleotides agree with TRBD1. V gave up 5 bases and J gave up 6 bases; unmatched junction bases: 4. Germline values: CDR1 MDHEN, CDR2 SYDVKM. CDR3 length: 12 residues. The CDR3 nucleotides are TGTGCCAGCAGTCCACAGGGGACCGAGCAGTACTTC. It is translated as CASSPQGTEQYF.

The chain links TRBV20-1 to TRBJ2-3, with 7 bases that match TRBD2. V trimming: 1 base; J trimming: 5 bases; junction bases outside the gene matches: 3. The CDR3 has 13 residues. Germline V CDR1 and CDR2: DFQATT, SNEGSKA (reference sequence). CDR3 region: CSARGLAVDTQYF. DNA of the CDR3: TGCAGTGCTAGAGGACTAGCTGTAGATACGCAGTATTTT.

The chain employs TRBV5-1 and TRBJ2-3, with 7 bases matching TRBD1. J gave up 0 bases and V 0 bases, and 4 bases lay outside the gene matches. Germline assignment: CDR1 SGHRS and CDR2 YFSETQ. The CDR3 covers 16 residues. In DNA, the CDR3 is TGCGCCAGCAGCTTGGAGGGACAGACTAGCACAGATACGCAGTATTTT. Amino acids: CASSLEGQTSTDTQYF.

V is TRBV7-9 and J is TRBJ2-3; the match to TRBD1 covers 9 bases. Germline V CDR1 and CDR2: SEHNR, FQNEAQ (reference sequence). The junction had 5 bases not matched to a gene; V was cut back by 2 bases and J by 5 bases. The CDR3 runs 15 residues. CDR3 sequence reads: CASSLTGGAGDTQYF. The CDR3 bases are TGTGCCAGCAGCTTAACAGGGGGCGCGGGAGATACGCAGTATTTT.

The J gene is TRBJ1-5, the V gene TRBV19, with D hard to call. Deletions cut 4 bases from V and 2 bases from J, with 12 bases between. CDR1 is LNHDA, CDR2 SQIVND, per germline (reference sequence). The CDR3 has 15 amino acids. The CDR3 DNA sequence: TGTGCCAGTAGTAGGTGGGGAGAGGGCAATCAGCCCCAGCATTTT. Residues: CASSRWGEGNQPQHF. Variable domain in full (rest from reference TRBV19 and TRBJ1-5): DGGITQSPKYLFRKEGQNVTLSCEQNLNHDAMYWYRQDPGQGLRLIYYSQIVNDFQKGDIAEGYSVSREKKESFPLTVTSAQKNPTAFYLCASSRWGEGNQPQHFGDGTRLSIL.

The chain links TRBV29-1 to TRBJ2-3; 7 bases match TRBD1. This CDR3 is 15 amino acids long. V lost 4 bases and J lost 2; bases outside the gene matches: 9. In germline, CDR1 is SQVTM, CDR2 ANQGSEA. The CDR3 reads CSVGGYRGPTDTQYF. The DNA for the CDR3 is TGCAGCGTTGGGGGGTACAGGGGACCCACAGATACGCAGTATTTT.

The chain carries TRBV28 and TRBJ2-5, with D uncertain. Per germline, CDR1 MDHEN and CDR2 SYDVKM. The CDR3 has 13 residues. Trimming cost V 2 bases and J 6 bases, with 10 bases left between them. CDR3 loop: CASSLKGGKTQYF. The CDR3 coding sequence is TGTGCCAGCAGTTTAAAAGGCGGAAAGACCCAGTACTTC.

The chain couples TRBV24-1 to TRBJ1-5; 8 nucleotides align to TRBD1. The CDR3 contains 16 residues. The trim removed 5 bases at V and 6 bases at J, leaving 11 bases unmatched. Germline CDR1 reads KGHDR; CDR2 reads SFDVKD. As DNA, the CDR3 is TGTGCCACCAGTGCCCGCGACAGGGGAAGCGGTCAGCCCCAGCATTTT. It yields the protein CATSARDRGSGQPQHF.

This clonotype has a handful of counts. The V and J genes are TRBV6-5 and TRBJ2-7, with 7 nucleotides matching TRBD1. Unmatched junction bases numbered 10, after V lost 0 bases and J lost 2 bases. The CDR3 runs 17 residues. CDR1 and CDR2 from the germline V gene are MNHEY and SVGAGI. Written as DNA, the CDR3 is TGTGCCAGCAGTTACTCCTTCTCATTCGGGACAGCCTACGAGCAGTACTTC. The encoded protein is CASSYSFSFGTAYEQYF.

This clonotype was seen a handful of times. This rearrangement joins TRBV30 to TRBJ1-1; unclear D gene. The CDR3 has 13 residues. Between the trimmed V and J ends, which lost 0 bases and 0 bases, there was a span of 5 bases. Germline assignment: CDR1 GTSNPN and CDR2 SVGIG (reference sequence). The CDR3 DNA sequence: TGTGCCTGGAGTGTACAGATGAACACTGAAGCTTTCTTT. Amino acids: CAWSVQMNTEAFF.

The V call is TRBV4-1, the J call TRBJ2-2; 12 positions agree with TRBD2. The germline gives CDR1 MGHRA, CDR2 YSYEKL. This CDR3 is built from 18 residues. Unmatched junction bases numbered 2, after V lost 0 bases and J lost 0 bases. The CDR3 DNA is TGCGCCAGCAGCCAAGATCGGACTAGCGGGACGAACACCGGGGAGCTGTTTTTT. It yields the protein CASSQDRTSGTNTGELFF.

This clonotype turned up a few times. CDR3 residues: CATSRDKTGYETQYF. Written as DNA, the CDR3 is TGTGCCACCAGCAGAGATAAGACAGGGTACGAGACCCAGTACTTC. This chain uses TRBV15 with TRBJ2-5, with 7 bases fitting TRBD1. CDR3 length: 15 amino acids. V lost 0 bases to trimming and J lost 5 bases; unmatched junction nucleotides: 6. Germline V gene lookup returns CDR1 LNHNV and CDR2 YYDKDF (reference sequence).

This clonotype was recorded only once. The chain joins TRBV11-2 to TRBJ1-1; TRBD1 might be the D (5 bases). The CDR3 is 13 amino acids. Per germline, CDR1 SGHAT and CDR2 FQNNGV. Deletions cut 3 bases from V and 11 bases from J, with 16 bases between. DNA for the CDR3: TGTGCCAGCAGCTTTGGGGGGGTAATTGGTGCTTTCTTT. This sequence encodes CASSFGGVIGAFF.

V is TRBV7-9 and J is TRBJ2-1; 14 bases are shared with TRBD2. The CDR3 has 17 amino acids. The germline gives CDR1 SEHNR, CDR2 FQNEAQ (reference sequence). With V trimmed by 5 bases and J by 6 bases, 9 bases remained unmatched. CDR3 amino acids: CASSQPPGLAGVNEQFF. DNA of the CDR3: TGTGCCAGCAGCCAACCCCCGGGACTAGCGGGAGTCAATGAGCAGTTCTTC.

This clonotype has more than one count but fewer than ten. The rearrangement links TRBV10-3 to TRBJ2-1; 8 bases align to TRBD2. The CDR3 loop spans 16 amino acids. The V segment lost 4 bases and the J segment 6 bases; nucleotides outside the gene matches: 11. The germline gives CDR1 ENHRY, CDR2 SYGVKD. The CDR3 DNA reads as TGTGCCATCAGTGCCACTGTAGCGGGGTACCTCAATGAGCAGTTCTTC. This encodes CAISATVAGYLNEQFF.

The rearrangement uses TRBV6-2 or TRBV6-3 and TRBJ1-2; weak D call: TRBD1 (5 bases). V was trimmed by 2 bases and J by 5 bases, leaving 15 bases between them. The CDR3 has 15 residues. CDR1 MNHEY and CDR2 SVGEGT come from the germline V gene. As DNA, the CDR3 is TGTGCCAGCAGTTACGGGACCCTGACGGGTTATGGCTACACCTTC. Its translation: CASSYGTLTGYGYTF.

The chain recombines TRBV11-2 with TRBJ2-6, with D uncertain. Germline V gene sequence: CDR1 SGHAT, CDR2 FQNNGV. This CDR3 is built from 13 residues. V gave up 7 bases and J gave up 1 base, with 5 bases separating them. In nucleotides, the CDR3 is TGTGCCAGCACGTTTTCTGGGGCCAACGTCCTGACTTTC. It encodes CASTFSGANVLTF.

CDR3 bases: TGTGCCAGCAGTGAGACGGGACTCTCCCTAGGAAAACTGTTTTTT. It is translated as CASSETGLSLGKLFF. The chain recombines TRBV6-1 with TRBJ1-4, with D possibly being TRBD1 (5 bases). The CDR3 runs 15 residues. In germline, CDR1 is MNHNS, CDR2 SASEGT. V lost 3 bases, J lost 10 bases, and 18 bases lay in between.

The chain uses TRBV7-2 and TRBJ2-3; TRBD2 aligns across 13 bases. The germline gives CDR1 SGHTA, CDR2 FQGNSA. Unmatched junction bases numbered 4, after V lost 5 bases and J lost 2 bases. CDR3 length: 16 residues. The CDR3 loop reads CASSDGLAGATDTQYF. CDR3 in DNA: TGTGCCAGCAGCGATGGACTAGCGGGAGCCACAGATACGCAGTATTTT.

The table lists this clonotype with a count of one. This rearrangement joins TRBV5-1 to TRBJ2-3, with D uncertain. Germline V gives CDR1 SGHRS, CDR2 YFSETQ. This CDR3 region has 14 residues. Trimming took off 3 bases at V and 4 bases at J, with 12 bases between the two ends. CDR3: CASSSSDGSDTQYF. DNA of the CDR3: TGCGCCAGCAGCTCCTCAGACGGTTCAGATACGCAGTATTTT.

This clonotype was seen a few times. This rearrangement joins TRBV5-4 to TRBJ2-5, with a tentative D call TRBD2 (5 bases). The CDR3 covers 13 residues. With 5 bases removed from V and 0 bases from J, the gap between germline ends came to 8 bases. Germline CDR1 and CDR2: SGHNT and YYREEE (reference sequence). The CDR3 nucleotides are TGTGCCAGCAGGCCCGGGGACCAAGAGACCCAGTACTTC. Residues: CASRPGDQETQYF.